Listed below are T cell receptor beta chains from one sample, sequenced in a study of cytomegalovirus exposure and HLA in healthy donors. TCRdb's copy holds only in-frame clones and misses some; the assay was immunoSEQ multiplex PCR. Of some 110,000 clones listed, 70% to 90% are singletons. The specimen sequenced was PBMCs. Receptor source: a man aged 18 to 35 in good health and CMV-seronegative. Both conserved end residues are part of each CDR3. Fields, in order: J gene, CDR3 length, V gene, clone size, D gene, CDR3 DNA, CDR3 protein. D genes are given only for firm matches. Size is stated for part of the rows, as once, few or many counts, or as a class when the clone is expanded.

TRBJ2-1	14	TRBV2	once	TRBD2	TGTGCCAGCAGTGTCAGCGGGACGAACAATGAGCAGTTCTTC	CASSVSGTNNEQFF
TRBJ2-7	16	TRBV11-2	NA	NA	TGTGCCAGCAGCTTAGTTGGCGGGGGCCAAAGATACGAGCAGTACTTC	CASSLVGGGQRYEQYF
TRBJ2-7	13	TRBV11-2	NA	TRBD1	TGTGCCAGCAGCATGACAGGGAGTTCCGAGCAGTACTTC	CASSMTGSSEQYF
TRBJ2-7	14	TRBV6-5	NA	NA	TGTGCCAGCAGTTACTCGATGGGAGTCTACGAGCAGTACTTC	CASSYSMGVYEQYF
TRBJ2-6	12	TRBV29-1	NA	NA	TGCAGCGCGGGGTATGGGGCCAACGTCCTGACTTTC	CSAGYGANVLTF
TRBJ1-1	14	TRBV5-1	NA	TRBD1	TGCGCCAGCAGCTCCCGACAGGGGCCATCTGAAGCTTTCTTT	CASSSRQGPSEAFF
TRBJ2-7	14	TRBV27	few	TRBD2	TGTGCCAGCAGTTTAGTGGCGGGAGTGGGCGAGCAGTACTTC	CASSLVAGVGEQYF
TRBJ2-3	15	TRBV18	NA	TRBD1	TGTGCCAGCTCCCCCCTCGGGACAGCCACAGATACGCAGTATTTT	CASSPLGTATDTQYF
TRBJ2-5	18	TRBV11-2	NA	TRBD2	TGTGCCAGCAACTTAAGGATGAGGGAGGGCCCCATTAGGGAGACCCAGTACTTC	CASNLRMREGPIRETQYF
TRBJ2-1	16	TRBV7-9	NA	TRBD2	TGTGCCAGCAGCTTAGGGGCTAGCGGGAGGGACAATGAGCAGTTCTTC	CASSLGASGRDNEQFF
TRBJ2-7	15	TRBV28	NA	NA	TGTGCCAGCAGGGCTAAAAGGGACACCTACTACGAGCAGTACTTC	CASRAKRDTYYEQYF
TRBJ2-1	15	TRBV9	NA	TRBD2	TGTGCCAGCAGCGTAGGCCTAGCGGGTTTGAATGAGCAGTTCTTC	CASSVGLAGLNEQFF
TRBJ1-3	14	TRBV18	once	TRBD1	TGTGCCAGCTCACCGACAGGGGCCGGAAACACCATATATTTT	CASSPTGAGNTIYF
TRBJ2-1	13	TRBV6-4	NA	NA	TGTGCCAGCAGTGTACAGTCCTACAATGAGCAGTTCTTC	CASSVQSYNEQFF
TRBJ2-7	15	TRBV6-1	NA	TRBD2	TGTGCCAGCAGTGAAGCGGCGGGAGTACCCTACGAGCAGTACTTC	CASSEAAGVPYEQYF
TRBJ2-2	19	TRBV7-9	NA	NA	TGTGCCAGCAGCCAGATCCATCCAGGCCAATTCGCGAACACCGGGGAGCTGTTTTTT	CASSQIHPGQFANTGELFF
TRBJ1-2	16	TRBV5-1	NA	NA	TGCGCCAGCAGCTTTACCACAGGGTCTCGGGACTATGGCTACACCTTC	CASSFTTGSRDYGYTF
TRBJ2-5	16	TRBV19	NA	TRBD2	TGTGCCAGTAGTATATGGGCTAGCGGGTTCCAAGAGACCCAGTACTTC	CASSIWASGFQETQYF
TRBJ2-7	17	TRBV7-8	NA	TRBD1	TGTGCCAGCAGCACTCGAACCGGGACAGGGAGCTCCTACGAGCAGTACTTC	CASSTRTGTGSSYEQYF
TRBJ1-5	14	TRBV25-1	NA	NA	TGTGCCAGCAGTGAACAGGGGAACAATCAGCCCCAGCATTTT	CASSEQGNNQPQHF
TRBJ1-5	12	TRBV2	NA	TRBD1	TGTGCCAGCAGTAGACAGGGACGACCCCAGCATTTT	CASSRQGRPQHF
TRBJ2-7	18	TRBV7-9	NA	TRBD2	TGTGCCAGCAGCTTAGCAACTAGCGGGAGAACACCGTCCTACGAGCAGTACTTC	CASSLATSGRTPSYEQYF
TRBJ2-7	15	TRBV7-9	NA	TRBD2	TGTGCCAGCAGCTTAGGAGGGGGACTAGCGTTGGAGCAGTACTTC	CASSLGGGLALEQYF
TRBJ1-1	13	TRBV10-3	NA	NA	TGTGCCATCAGCAGGGGCGAGAACACTGAAGCTTTCTTT	CAISRGENTEAFF
TRBJ2-7	15	TRBV7-8	NA	TRBD1	TGTGCCAGCAGGCTAGACCGGACAGGTCTCCGAGAGCAGTACTTC	CASRLDRTGLREQYF
TRBJ1-4	15	TRBV5-6	NA	NA	TGTGCCAGCAGCAGGACGGGACAAAAGAATGAAAAACTGTTTTTT	CASSRTGQKNEKLFF
TRBJ2-5	13	TRBV27	NA	TRBD1	TGTGCCAGCAGCAGGACAGGGGGGGGGACCCAGTACTTC	CASSRTGGGTQYF
TRBJ1-1	13	TRBV28	NA	NA	TGTGCCAGCAGTTCGTCACAGTACACTGAAGCTTTCTTT	CASSSSQYTEAFF
TRBJ2-5	17	TRBV6-1	NA	NA	TGTGCCAGCAGTGAAGATATTCTGGGGGGAACCCAAGAGACCCAGTACTTC	CASSEDILGGTQETQYF
TRBJ2-1	16	TRBV5-4	NA	TRBD2	TGTGCCAGCAGCTTGGTTGGGCTAGCGGAGTACAATGAGCAGTTCTTC	CASSLVGLAEYNEQFF
TRBJ2-3	18	TRBV7-6	NA	NA	TGTGCCAGCAGCCTCTCCGAACCCTGGGCGCGTGGCACAGATACGCAGTATTTT	CASSLSEPWARGTDTQYF
TRBJ1-2	15	TRBV6-6	NA	NA	TGTGCCAGCAGTTACTCTGTAGATCCTAACTATGGCTACACCTTC	CASSYSVDPNYGYTF
TRBJ1-5	15	TRBV28	NA	NA	TGTGCCAGCAGTTACATGACCCGACTAGCCCAGCCCCAGCATTTT	CASSYMTRLAQPQHF
TRBJ1-1	17	TRBV11-2	NA	NA	TGTGCCAGCAGCTTTCAGGGGTTTAGGGAGACAGGCACTGAAGCTTTCTTT	CASSFQGFRETGTEAFF
TRBJ2-7	18	TRBV5-6	NA	NA	TGTGCCAGCAGCTTACGCGATAGGCTCGCGGGCACCCTCTACGAGCAGTACTTC	CASSLRDRLAGTLYEQYF
TRBJ2-1	13	TRBV11-1	NA	TRBD2	TGTGCCAGCAGGAAAGCGGGAGCGGGCGAGCAGTTCTTC	CASRKAGAGEQFF